The TCR beta chain under discussion was sequenced for a study of glioma-infiltrating T cells after dendritic cell vaccination. Background on the study: Treatment, given 2003 to 2012, was autologous tumor lysate-pulsed dendritic cell vaccination. Three intradermal dendritic cell vaccine injections were given every two weeks.

About this clone itself: Its matching antigen is unknown.

Primers: 60 V beta forward and 13 J beta reverse. The data were produced by immunoSEQ multiplex PCR, yet TCRdb's version contains in-frame clones alone and is incomplete. Among 90,000 or so clones listed, roughly 84% were seen once. Trimming took off 7 bases at V and 1 base at J, with 10 bases between the two ends. Germline lookup yields CDR1 MNHEY and CDR2 SVGAGI. The CDR3 sequence is 14 residues long. Findings of the study overall: No direct clonality-survival link was found; a diverse polyclonal response may matter.

The specimen comprised blood, sampled before dendritic cell vaccination. This sequence was found in a human donor with glioblastoma. The V gene is TRBV6-5, the J gene TRBJ2-2; D is possibly TRBD1 (6 bases). In nucleotides, the CDR3 is TGTGCCAGCACAGGGACACGGAACACCGGGGAGCTGTTTTTT. This gives the protein CASTGTRNTGELFF.